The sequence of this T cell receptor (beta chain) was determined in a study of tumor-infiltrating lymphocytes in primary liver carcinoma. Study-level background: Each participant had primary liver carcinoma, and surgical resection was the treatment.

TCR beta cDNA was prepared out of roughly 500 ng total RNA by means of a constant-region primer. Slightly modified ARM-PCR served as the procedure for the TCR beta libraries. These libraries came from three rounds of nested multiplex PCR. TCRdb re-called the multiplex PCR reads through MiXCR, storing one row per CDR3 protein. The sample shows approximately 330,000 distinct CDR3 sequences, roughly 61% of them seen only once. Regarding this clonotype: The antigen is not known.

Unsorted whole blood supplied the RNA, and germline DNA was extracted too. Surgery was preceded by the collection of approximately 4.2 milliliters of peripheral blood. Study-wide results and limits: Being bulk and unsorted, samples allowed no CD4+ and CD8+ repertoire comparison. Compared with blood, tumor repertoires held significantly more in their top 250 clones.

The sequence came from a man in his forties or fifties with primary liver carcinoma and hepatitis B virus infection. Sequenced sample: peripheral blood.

DNA for the CDR3: TGCGCCAGCAGCTTGGTCCCCGGAATCGCGAACACTGAAGCTTTCTTT. Protein: CASSLVPGIANTEAFF. The chain employs TRBV5-1 and TRBJ1-1, with D unresolved. The V end was cut by 0 bases, the J end by 1 base, with 13 bases between. The germline gives CDR1 SGHRS, CDR2 YFSETQ. The length of the CDR3 is 16 residues.